The present T cell receptor (beta chain) was sequenced within a study of cytomegalovirus exposure and HLA in healthy donors. The CDR3 sequence is 16 residues long. Germline lookup yields CDR1 SGHTS and CDR2 YDEGEE. V gave up 1 base and J gave up 7 bases, with 18 bases separating them. Both 60 Vbeta primers and 13 Jbeta primers went into the PCR. Some clones are missing from TCRdb's copy, which holds only in-frame ones; the method was immunoSEQ multiplex PCR. The sample holds under 200,000 clones; around 80% are singletons and the top ten take approximately 0.47%. The clonotype comes from a woman aged 50 to 60 in good health and CMV-seronegative. The source material was PBMCs. The chain couples TRBV5-8 to TRBJ2-1, with a possible D match to TRBD2 (6 bases). The CDR3 bases are TGTGCCAGCAGCTTGTGGTACGCCGCTAGCGCGAATGAGCAGTTCTTC. Its protein is CASSLWYAASANEQFF.